This T cell receptor (beta chain) was recovered during a study of OX40 agonist ivuxolimab in advanced cancers. With regard to the full study: Ivuxolimab was an agonistic, fully human IgG2 monoclonal antibody directed against OX40 (CD134), a costimulatory receptor. Intravenous ivuxolimab was administered to patients every 2 weeks at six dose levels: 0.01, 0.1, 0.3, 1.5, 3 and 10 mg/kg. Among the 50 to 55 dose-escalation patients, approximately 20 had hepatocellular carcinoma, 15 or so melanoma, 9 renal cell carcinoma and 9 head and neck cancer. A male proportion of roughly 80% and a mean age of 60 years, ranging from about 23 to 79, were recorded for the dose-escalation cohort. Prior anti-PD-1, anti-PD-L1 or anti-CTLA-4 therapy was permitted, and checkpoint inhibitors had been received by roughly 42% of dose-escalation patients. Partial responses occurred in three dose-escalation patients, of whom one had hepatocellular carcinoma and two had cutaneous melanoma. The point of sequencing TCRbeta in the periphery was to test whether ivuxolimab changed TCR sequence diversity and drove clonal T-cell expansion. The monotherapy dose-escalation portion (N ≈ 50 patients) of the phase I ivuxolimab trial is reported in the paper. Overall study results and their limits: At doses of 0.1 to 3.0 mg/kg, clonal expansion of both CD4+ and CD8+ T cells in blood was seen between baseline and week 6. Low levels of normalized T-cell clonal expansion were also shown by some nonresponding patients. In the 0.1-3.0 mg/kg groups, partial responders had among the lowest normalized peripheral clonal expansion, particularly in CD8+ T cells. Which antigens the clonally expanded peripheral T cells were specific for was not determined. After ivuxolimab, CD8+ T cells had more expanded clones than CD4+ T cells on average.

Patients with a history of autoimmune disease or receiving systemic immunosuppression were excluded from the trial. Peripheral blood for TCR sequencing was collected from all dose cohorts at baseline, on cycle 4 day 1, and on cycle 7 day 1. Samples were obtained from an open-label, multicenter, first-in-human phase I dose-escalation trial of ivuxolimab. Adults with locally advanced or metastatic melanoma, renal cell carcinoma, hepatocellular carcinoma or head and neck squamous cell carcinoma were enrolled in the trial. Before TCR sequencing, CD4+ T cells and CD8+ T cells from peripheral blood were sorted into separate populations. Regarding this clone: The clone's antigen remains unknown. No base qualities exist here, and no much larger clone lies one base off it.

Genomic DNA was isolated from the sorted cells so that the TCRbeta CDR3 region could be sequenced. The immunoSEQ Assay was used for sequencing of TCRbeta CDR3 regions. Held by TCRdb, this immuneACCESS table contains in-frame sequences only and omits some clones. Under half of the omission traces to an unresolved V gene where checked; the cause of the rest is unknown. This sample has 95,000 or so clones in its table, and about 92% of those were observed once. The biggest ten clones account for roughly 0.5% of the sample. The CDR3 holds 16 amino acids from the cysteine to the phenylalanine. The sequence is cut down to CDR3 DNA, 48 bases in frame from base 1. Sequences ENHRY (CDR1) and SYGVKD (CDR2) are obtained from the germline V gene. The junction shows trimming of 0 bases on V and 2 bases on J, and the gene matches do not reach 3 bases of it.

Source: CD4+ or CD8+ T cells sorted from blood, taken in a trial of the OX40 agonist ivuxolimab. This chain joins TRBV10-3 to TRBJ2-2; TRBD1 lines up with 7 middle nucleotides. The clonotype originates from an adult with an advanced solid tumor such as melanoma, head and neck, liver or kidney cancer. The DNA sequence follows: TGTGCCATCAGTGAGTCGACAGGGAGAAACACCGGGGAGCTGTTTTTT. Translated, this gives CAISESTGRNTGELFF.